The present entry profiles one T cell receptor beta chain with its context. These data belong to a study of T-cell reconstitution after alpha-beta-depleted transplantation in children. Between the trimmed V and J ends, which lost 5 bases and 8 bases, there was a span of 11 bases. This CDR3 has 12 residues. The V gene's germline CDR1 is MDHEN and CDR2 SYDVKM. Unique molecular identifiers were used in preparing the TCRbeta library. TCRdb reanalysed the PCR reads using MiXCR and keeps one entry per CDR3 protein. The repertoire consists of 600,000 or so distinct CDR3 sequences, with under 25% occurring once and the leading ten covering 11% to 15%.

The source of this sequence is a boy under three years old who had a stem cell transplant for acute myeloid leukemia, so the T cells may come from the graft donor. The chain recombines TRBV28 with TRBJ2-3; D uncertain. The source material was PBMCs, mostly from graft donor cells, sampled 360 days after TCRalphabeta/CD19-depleted stem cell transplant. The CDR3, as DNA: TGTGCCAGCAGTGTACACCCCGGTACGCAGTATTTT. Protein sequence: CASSVHPGTQYF.